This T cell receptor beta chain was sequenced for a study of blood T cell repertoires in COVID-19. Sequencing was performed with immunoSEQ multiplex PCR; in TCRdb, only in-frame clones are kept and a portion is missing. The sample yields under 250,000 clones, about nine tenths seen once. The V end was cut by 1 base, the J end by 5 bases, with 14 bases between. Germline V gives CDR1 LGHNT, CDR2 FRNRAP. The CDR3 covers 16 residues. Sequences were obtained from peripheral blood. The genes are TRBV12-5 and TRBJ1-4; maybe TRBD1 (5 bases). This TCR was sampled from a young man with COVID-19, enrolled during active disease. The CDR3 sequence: CASGLDRQLRNEKLFF. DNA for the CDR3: TGTGCTAGTGGTTTGGATCGACAGCTAAGAAATGAAAAACTGTTTTTT. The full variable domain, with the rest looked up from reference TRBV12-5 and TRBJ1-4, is DARVTQTPRHKVTEMGQEVTMRCQPILGHNTVFWYRQTMMQGLELLAYFRNRAPLDDSGMPKDRFSAEMPDATLATLKIQPSEPRDSAVYFCASGLDRQLRNEKLFFGSGTQLSVL.